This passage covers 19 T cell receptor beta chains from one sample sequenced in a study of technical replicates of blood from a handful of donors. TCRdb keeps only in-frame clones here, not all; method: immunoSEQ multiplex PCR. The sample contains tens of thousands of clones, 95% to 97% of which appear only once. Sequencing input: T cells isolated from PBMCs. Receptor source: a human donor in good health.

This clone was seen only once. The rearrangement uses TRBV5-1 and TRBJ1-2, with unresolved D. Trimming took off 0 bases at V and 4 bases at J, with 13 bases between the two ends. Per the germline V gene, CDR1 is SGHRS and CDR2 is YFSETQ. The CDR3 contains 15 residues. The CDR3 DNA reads TGCGCCAGCAGCTTGGATGGAGGCACGAGCTATGGCTACACCTTC. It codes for CASSLDGGTSYGYTF.

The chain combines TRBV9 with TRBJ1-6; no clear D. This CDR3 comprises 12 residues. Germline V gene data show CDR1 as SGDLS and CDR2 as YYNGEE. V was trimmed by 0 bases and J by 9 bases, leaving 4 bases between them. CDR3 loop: CASSVDGSPLHF. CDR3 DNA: TGTGCCAGCAGCGTAGACGGTTCACCCCTCCACTTT.

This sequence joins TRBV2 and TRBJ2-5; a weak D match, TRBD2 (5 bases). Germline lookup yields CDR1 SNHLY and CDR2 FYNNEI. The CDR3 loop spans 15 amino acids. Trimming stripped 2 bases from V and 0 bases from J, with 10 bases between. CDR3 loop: CASSETPGYQETQYF. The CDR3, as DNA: TGTGCCAGCAGTGAAACGCCGGGGTACCAAGAGACCCAGTACTTC.

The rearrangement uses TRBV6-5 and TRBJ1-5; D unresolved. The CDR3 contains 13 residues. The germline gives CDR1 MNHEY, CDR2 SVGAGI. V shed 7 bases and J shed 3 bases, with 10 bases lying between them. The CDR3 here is CASTHSLNQPQHF. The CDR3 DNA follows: TGTGCCAGCACGCATAGCCTCAATCAGCCCCAGCATTTT.

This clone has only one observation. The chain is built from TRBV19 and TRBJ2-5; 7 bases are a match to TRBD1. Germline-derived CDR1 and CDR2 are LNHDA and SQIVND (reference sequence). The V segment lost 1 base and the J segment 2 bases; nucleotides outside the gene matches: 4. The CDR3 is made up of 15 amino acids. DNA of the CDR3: TGTGCCAGTAGTATAGTGAAGGGACAGCAAGAGACCCAGTACTTC. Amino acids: CASSIVKGQQETQYF.

The DNA for the CDR3 is TGTGCCATCAGTGAGTCCAGGGGTCGCTACGAGCAGTACTTC. This translates into CAISESRGRYEQYF. This chain joins TRBV10-3 and TRBJ2-7, with D perhaps matching TRBD1 (6 bases). Per germline, CDR1 ENHRY and CDR2 SYGVKD. V was clipped by 0 bases and J by 3 bases, with 9 bases between them. The CDR3 spans 14 residues.

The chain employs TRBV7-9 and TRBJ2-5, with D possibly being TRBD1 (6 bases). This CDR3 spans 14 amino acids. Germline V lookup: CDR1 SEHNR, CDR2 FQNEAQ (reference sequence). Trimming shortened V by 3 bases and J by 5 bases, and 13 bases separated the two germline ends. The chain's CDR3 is CASSFRGRGETQYF. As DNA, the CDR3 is TGTGCCAGCAGCTTCCGGGGAAGGGGGGAGACCCAGTACTTC.

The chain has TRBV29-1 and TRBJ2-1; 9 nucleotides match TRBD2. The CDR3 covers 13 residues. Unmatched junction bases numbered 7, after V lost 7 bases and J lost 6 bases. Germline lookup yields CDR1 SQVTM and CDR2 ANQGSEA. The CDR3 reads CSATSGRTNEQFF. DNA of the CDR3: TGCAGCGCTACTAGCGGGCGGACCAATGAGCAGTTCTTC.

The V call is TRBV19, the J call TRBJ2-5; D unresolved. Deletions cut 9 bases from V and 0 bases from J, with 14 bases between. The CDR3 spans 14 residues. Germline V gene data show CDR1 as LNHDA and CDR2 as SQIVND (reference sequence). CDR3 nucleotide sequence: TGTGCCAGCAGGTCAGGCCTATACCAAGAGACCCAGTACTTC. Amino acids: CASRSGLYQETQYF. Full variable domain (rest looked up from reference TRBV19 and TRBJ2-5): DGGITQSPKYLFRKEGQNVTLSCEQNLNHDAMYWYRQDPGQGLRLIYYSQIVNDFQKGDIAEGYSVSREKKESFPLTVTSAQKNPTAFYLCASRSGLYQETQYFGPGTRLLVL.

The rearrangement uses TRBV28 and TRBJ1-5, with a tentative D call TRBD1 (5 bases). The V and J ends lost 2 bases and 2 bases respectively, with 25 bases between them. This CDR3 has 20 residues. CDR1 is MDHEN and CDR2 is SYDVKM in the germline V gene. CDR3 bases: TGTGCCAGCAGTTTAAAGTCGACCCGCGCCGGGGGGAGAGGCAATCAGCCCCAGCATTTT. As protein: CASSLKSTRAGGRGNQPQHF.

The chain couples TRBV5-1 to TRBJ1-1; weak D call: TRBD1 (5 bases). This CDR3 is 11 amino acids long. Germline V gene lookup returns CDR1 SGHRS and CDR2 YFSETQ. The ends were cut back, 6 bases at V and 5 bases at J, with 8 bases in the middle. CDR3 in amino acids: CASTGGTEAFF. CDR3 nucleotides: TGCGCCAGCACCGGGGGAACTGAAGCTTTCTTT. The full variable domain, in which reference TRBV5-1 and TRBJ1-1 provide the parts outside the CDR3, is KAGVTQTPRYLIKTRGQQVTLSCSPISGHRSVSWYQQTPGQGLQFLFEYFSETQRNKGNFPGRFSGRQFSNSRSEMNVSTLELGDSALYLCASTGGTEAFFGQGTRLTVV.

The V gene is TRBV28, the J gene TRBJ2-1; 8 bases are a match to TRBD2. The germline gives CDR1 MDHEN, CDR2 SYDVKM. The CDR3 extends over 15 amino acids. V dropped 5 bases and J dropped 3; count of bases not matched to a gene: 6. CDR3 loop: CASSPPSGSYNEQFF. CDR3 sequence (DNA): TGTGCCAGCAGTCCCCCCAGCGGGAGCTACAATGAGCAGTTCTTC. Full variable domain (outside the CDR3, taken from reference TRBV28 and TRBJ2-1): DVKVTQSSRYLVKRTGEKVFLECVQDMDHENMFWYRQDPGLGLRLIYFSYDVKMKEKGDIPEGYSVSREKKERFSLILESASTNQTSMYLCASSPPSGSYNEQFFGPGTRLTVL.

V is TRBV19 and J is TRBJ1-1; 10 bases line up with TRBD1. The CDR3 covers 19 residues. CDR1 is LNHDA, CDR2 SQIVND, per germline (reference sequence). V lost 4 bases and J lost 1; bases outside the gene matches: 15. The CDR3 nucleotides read TGTGCCAGTAGTACTCTATCCGGGACAGGGGCCAAGTGGAACACTGAAGCTTTCTTT. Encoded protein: CASSTLSGTGAKWNTEAFF.

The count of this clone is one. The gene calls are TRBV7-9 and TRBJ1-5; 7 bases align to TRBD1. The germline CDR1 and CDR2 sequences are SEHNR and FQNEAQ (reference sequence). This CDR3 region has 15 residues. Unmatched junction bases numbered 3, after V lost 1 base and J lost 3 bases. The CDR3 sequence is CASSLGDSSNQPQHF. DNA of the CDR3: TGTGCCAGCAGCTTAGGGGACAGCTCCAATCAGCCCCAGCATTTT.

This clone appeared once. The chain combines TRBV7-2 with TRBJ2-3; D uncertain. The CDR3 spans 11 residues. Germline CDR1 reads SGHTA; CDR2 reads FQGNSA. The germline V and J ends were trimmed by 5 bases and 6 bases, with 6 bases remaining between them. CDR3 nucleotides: TGTGCCAGCAGCCCCCGGGATACGCAGTATTTT. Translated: CASSPRDTQYF.

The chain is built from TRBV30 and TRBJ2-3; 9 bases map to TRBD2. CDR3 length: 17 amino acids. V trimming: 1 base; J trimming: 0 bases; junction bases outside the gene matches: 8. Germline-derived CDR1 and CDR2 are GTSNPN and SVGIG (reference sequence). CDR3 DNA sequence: TGTGCCTGGAGTGGCCTAGCGGGGAAAGCTAGCACAGATACGCAGTATTTT. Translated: CAWSGLAGKASTDTQYF.

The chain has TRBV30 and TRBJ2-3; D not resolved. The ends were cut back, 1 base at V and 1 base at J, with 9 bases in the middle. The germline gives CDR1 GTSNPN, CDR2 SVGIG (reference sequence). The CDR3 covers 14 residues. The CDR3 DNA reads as TGTGCCTGGAGTGATGTGGGCGGCACAGATACGCAGTATTTT. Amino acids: CAWSDVGGTDTQYF.

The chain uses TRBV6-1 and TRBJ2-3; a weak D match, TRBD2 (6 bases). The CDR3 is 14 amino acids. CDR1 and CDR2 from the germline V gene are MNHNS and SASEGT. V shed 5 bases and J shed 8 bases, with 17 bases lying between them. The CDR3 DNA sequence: TGTGCCAGCAGTTATAGTAGGAGGGAAGGTACGCAGTATTTT. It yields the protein CASSYSRREGTQYF.

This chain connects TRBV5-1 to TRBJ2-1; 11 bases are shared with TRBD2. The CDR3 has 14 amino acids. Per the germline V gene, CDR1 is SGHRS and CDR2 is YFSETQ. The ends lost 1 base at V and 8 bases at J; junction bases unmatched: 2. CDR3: CASSLLAGGDEQFF. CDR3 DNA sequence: TGCGCCAGCAGCTTGCTAGCGGGGGGCGATGAGCAGTTCTTC. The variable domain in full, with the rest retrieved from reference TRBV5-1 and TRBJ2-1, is KAGVTQTPRYLIKTRGQQVTLSCSPISGHRSVSWYQQTPGQGLQFLFEYFSETQRNKGNFPGRFSGRQFSNSRSEMNVSTLELGDSALYLCASSLLAGGDEQFFGPGTRLTVL.